The 12 T cell receptor beta chains presented below share a single source sample, sequenced in a study of cytomegalovirus exposure and HLA in healthy donors. Assay: immunoSEQ multiplex PCR; the TCRdb copy retains only in-frame clones and omits some. The data hold 260,000 or so clones, with 85% to 90% observed a single time. Input material: PBMCs. The receptor set was obtained from a man aged 18 to 29 in good health and CMV-seronegative.

The V call is TRBV9, the J call TRBJ2-5; 9 nucleotides agree with TRBD1. CDR1 and CDR2 from the germline V gene are SGDLS and YYNGEE. V gave up 0 bases and J gave up 4 bases; unmatched junction bases: 13. This CDR3 has 18 amino acids. The DNA of the CDR3 is TGTGCCAGCAGCGTAGGAAACAGGGGGCATCGAGTCGGAGAGACCCAGTACTTC. Translating gives CASSVGNRGHRVGETQYF.

This sequence joins TRBV27 and TRBJ2-2; 13 bases line up with TRBD2. Germline trimming cut 5 bases from V and 10 bases from J; bases unmatched to any gene: 7. The germline V gene encodes CDR1 MNHEY and CDR2 SMNVEV (reference sequence). This CDR3 comprises 15 residues. The CDR3 is CASSRGTSGTEELFF. DNA of the CDR3: TGTGCCAGCAGTCGCGGGACTAGCGGGACGGAGGAGCTGTTTTTT.

V and J are TRBV14 and TRBJ2-7, with D maybe TRBD1 (6 bases). This CDR3 has 13 residues. The ends were cut back, 8 bases at V and 2 bases at J, with 13 bases in the middle. The germline V gene encodes CDR1 SGHDN and CDR2 FVKESK. CDR3 residues: CASARTATYEQYF. CDR3 DNA: TGTGCCAGCGCTAGGACAGCGACCTACGAGCAGTACTTC.

The DNA for the CDR3 is TGTGCCAGCAGCCTGTCTACCGGGGAGCTGTTTTTT. Protein product: CASSLSTGELFF. The rearrangement links TRBV5-6 to TRBJ2-2; D call uncertain. Between the trimmed V and J ends, which lost 4 bases and 5 bases, there was a span of 6 bases. The CDR3 totals 12 residues. Germline V gene sequence: CDR1 SGHDT, CDR2 YYEEEE.

The V and J genes are TRBV12-5 and TRBJ2-3; 7 bases agree with TRBD1. This CDR3 contains 14 residues. The V gene end was trimmed by 1 base and the J gene end by 6 bases; junction bases not matched to a gene: 4. In germline, CDR1 is LGHNT, CDR2 FRNRAP. The CDR3 DNA sequence: TGTGCTAGTGGTTTGGAGACAGGGTTGGATACGCAGTATTTT. Amino acid sequence: CASGLETGLDTQYF. Supplemented by reference TRBV12-5 and TRBJ2-3, the full variable domain reads DARVTQTPRHKVTEMGQEVTMRCQPILGHNTVFWYRQTMMQGLELLAYFRNRAPLDDSGMPKDRFSAEMPDATLATLKIQPSEPRDSAVYFCASGLETGLDTQYFGPGTRLTVL.

The genes are TRBV6-5 and TRBJ1-1; the D gene is possibly TRBD1 (6 bases). The CDR3 consists of 14 residues. V lost 2 bases and J 6 bases, leaving 13 bases between the germline ends. Germline V CDR1 and CDR2: MNHEY, SVGAGI. The CDR3 region has the DNA TGTGCCAGCAGTTACGGGGAGGGGGTCGCTGAAGCTTTCTTT. Translated: CASSYGEGVAEAFF.

The chain couples TRBV6-5 to TRBJ1-2; 8 positions agree with TRBD1. Per the germline V gene, CDR1 is MNHEY and CDR2 is SVGAGI. The CDR3 is 15 residues long. With V trimmed by 2 bases and J by 2 bases, 4 bases remained unmatched. The CDR3 spells CASSYGQGTNYGYTF. CDR3 coding DNA: TGTGCCAGCAGTTACGGACAGGGCACGAACTATGGCTACACCTTC.

This clone came up many times. The rearrangement joins TRBV7-9 to TRBJ2-1; D may be TRBD1 (6 bases). The CDR3 extends over 14 amino acids. The V end lost 8 bases, the J end lost 6 bases, and 17 bases lay between the germline ends. Germline V gene sequence: CDR1 SEHNR, CDR2 FQNEAQ (reference sequence). The CDR3 nucleotides read TGTGCCAGCGGGGGCAGGTCGAAGGGCAATGAGCAGTTCTTC. Amino acid sequence: CASGGRSKGNEQFF.

This clone was picked up many times. The chain is built from TRBV4-3 and TRBJ1-2, with 7 bases lining up with TRBD1. Trimming cost V 6 bases and J 7 bases; bases outside gene matches: 14. This CDR3 has 15 residues. Germline V gene sequence: CDR1 LGHNA, CDR2 YSLEER. CDR3 sequence (DNA): TGCGCCAGCAGGCCGGATCACAGGGGCCTTCGTGGCTACACCTTC. Protein: CASRPDHRGLRGYTF.

The V and J genes are TRBV29-1 and TRBJ2-6, with a tentative D call TRBD1 (6 bases). The CDR3 runs 15 residues. Trimming removed 5 bases at V and 2 bases at J, with 13 bases between. CDR1 and CDR2 from the germline V gene are SQVTM and ANQGSEA. The CDR3 spells CSVTNGGAGANVLTF. Here the CDR3 DNA reads TGCAGCGTTACTAATGGGGGCGCTGGGGCCAACGTCCTGACTTTC.

This chain connects TRBV9 to TRBJ2-7, with TRBD1 matching 10 bases. This CDR3 region has 15 residues. V was pared by 4 bases and J by 1 base, with 5 bases of the junction left unmatched. CDR1 and CDR2 (germline): SGDLS, YYNGEE. The CDR3 DNA is TGTGCCAGCAGCCCCGGACAGGGGGGGTCCTACGAGCAGTACTTC. Protein product: CASSPGQGGSYEQYF. Full variable domain (remainder filled in from reference TRBV9 and TRBJ2-7): DSGVTQTPKHLITATGQRVTLRCSPRSGDLSVYWYQQSLDQGLQFLIQYYNGEERAKGNILERFSAQQFPDLHSELNLSSLELGDSALYFCASSPGQGGSYEQYFGPGTRLTVT.

The chain has TRBV4-2 and TRBJ2-1; 8 bases line up with TRBD1. Per the germline V gene, CDR1 is LGHNA and CDR2 is YNFKEQ. This CDR3 has 15 amino acids. The trim removed 1 base at V and 9 bases at J, leaving 8 bases unmatched. The CDR3 bases are TGTGCCAGCAGCCAAGTAGGGACAGGACCCACTGAGCAGTTCTTC. Translation gives CASSQVGTGPTEQFF.